Each of the 18 T cell receptor beta chains below was sequenced from the same sample in a study of blood T cell repertoires in COVID-19 (dated by TCRdb to about 2020). Library prep was done by the immunoSEQ multiplex PCR assay. Entries here come from immuneACCESS through TCRdb and include only in-frame sequences with V and J called. Some clones fail to appear in such tables; in the studies checked, an unresolved V gene covers under half of the shortfall, and the cause of the remainder is unknown. The sample includes about 110,000 clones, with 69% observed a single time. Roughly 6% of the sample comes from the top ten. The sequenced material came from peripheral blood. These receptors all come from a man older than 75 with acute or convalescent COVID-19.

V is TRBV19 and J is TRBJ2-5; TRBD1 matches 7 bases. V lost 3 bases to trimming and J lost 3 bases; unmatched junction nucleotides: 10. The germline V gene has CDR1 LNHDA and CDR2 SQIVND (reference sequence). The CDR3 length is 16 residues. Here the CDR3 DNA reads TGTGCCAGTAGTATGGGGCCTCGACAGGGAAAAGAGACCCAGTACTTC. Translating it yields CASSMGPRQGKETQYF.

The V gene is TRBV28, the J gene TRBJ1-6; D perhaps matches TRBD1 (5 bases). The germline gives CDR1 MDHEN, CDR2 SYDVKM. The CDR3 runs to 11 residues. V lost 7 bases to trimming and J lost 7 bases, with 5 bases between them. As DNA, the CDR3 is TGTGCCAGCAAGGGGAATTCACCCCTCCACTTT. It is translated as CASKGNSPLHF.

The chain joins TRBV11-2 to TRBJ2-1, with 9 bases identical to TRBD1. The CDR3 has 13 amino acids. Germline trimming cut 5 bases from V and 6 bases from J; bases unmatched to any gene: 2. CDR1 and CDR2 from the germline V gene are SGHAT and FQNNGV. CDR3 DNA sequence: TGTGCCAGCAGCCGGGACAGGGTCAATGAGCAGTTCTTC. It translates to CASSRDRVNEQFF. Variable domain in full (rest from reference TRBV11-2 and TRBJ2-1): EAGVAQSPRYKIIEKRQSVAFWCNPISGHATLYWYQQILGQGPKLLIQFQNNGVVDDSQLPKDRFSAERLKGVDSTLKIQPAKLEDSAVYLCASSRDRVNEQFFGPGTRLTVL.

The chain is built from TRBV28 and TRBJ1-3; D unclear. Germline V gene lookup returns CDR1 MDHEN and CDR2 SYDVKM. The CDR3 has 13 amino acids. V gave up 5 bases and J gave up 7 bases, with 12 bases separating them. The CDR3 is CASSGGRVNTIYF. The DNA of the CDR3 is TGTGCCAGCAGTGGTGGGAGGGTCAACACCATATATTTT.

The rearrangement joins TRBV5-4 to TRBJ2-2; 14 nucleotides align to TRBD2. Germline lookup yields CDR1 SGHNT and CDR2 YYREEE (reference sequence). The CDR3 runs 18 residues. The trim removed 0 bases at V and 5 bases at J, leaving 6 bases unmatched. CDR3 DNA: TGTGCCAGCAGCTTGGCCCCCGGGACTAGCGGGAGTACCGGGGAGCTGTTTTTT. Residues: CASSLAPGTSGSTGELFF.

V usage is TRBV7-2 and J usage is TRBJ1-1, with D unclear. The germline V gene has CDR1 SGHTA and CDR2 FQGNSA. This CDR3 comprises 12 residues. V was cut by 3 bases and J by 2 bases, with 4 bases left in between. The CDR3 here is CASSFVNTEAFF. CDR3 coding DNA: TGTGCCAGCAGCTTCGTAAACACTGAAGCTTTCTTT.

V and J are TRBV7-8 and TRBJ2-7; possible D gene TRBD1, 6 bases. The CDR3 runs 16 residues. V was clipped by 5 bases and J by 9 bases, with 26 bases between them. Germline lookup yields CDR1 SGHVS and CDR2 FQNEAQ. The CDR3 DNA follows: TGTGCCAGCAGCCCTGAGACAGGAGCGATTAGGATAGGGCAGTACTTC. Its protein product is CASSPETGAIRIGQYF.

The V call is TRBV9, the J call TRBJ2-1, with 8 bases matching TRBD2. V shed 7 bases, J shed 7 bases, and the junction held 7 bases outside the gene matches. The CDR3 runs to 13 residues. Germline V gene sequence: CDR1 SGDLS, CDR2 YYNGEE. CDR3 DNA sequence: TGTGCCAGCGCTACTAGCGGACGTAATGAGCAGTTCTTC. Its translation: CASATSGRNEQFF.

The V and J genes are TRBV6-2 or TRBV6-3 and TRBJ2-1; 10 positions agree with TRBD2. CDR3 length equals 15 residues. CDR1 is MNHEY and CDR2 is SVGEGT in the germline V gene. The V and J ends lost 4 bases and 6 bases, in that order; junction bases with no gene match: 6. The CDR3 region has the DNA TGTGCCAGCAGTTCCGGGACTAGCGCGGTCAATGAGCAGTTCTTC. Amino acids: CASSSGTSAVNEQFF.

This clone was counted only a few times. This chain connects TRBV2 to TRBJ1-3; 8 bases match TRBD1. V trimming: 6 bases; J trimming: 3 bases; junction bases outside the gene matches: 1. The CDR3 is 13 amino acids. Germline CDR1 SNHLY, CDR2 FYNNEI. The CDR3 here is CASRTGDGNTIYF. The CDR3 DNA follows: TGTGCCAGCAGGACAGGGGATGGAAACACCATATATTTT.

This clone was seen only a few times. The V gene is TRBV3-1 (or the pseudogene TRBV3-2), the J gene TRBJ2-1; 12 bases agree with TRBD2. The trim removed 5 bases at V and 0 bases at J, leaving 8 bases unmatched. The CDR3 is made up of 18 amino acids. Germline V gene data show CDR1 as LGHDT and CDR2 as YNNKEL (reference sequence). CDR3 sequence reads: CASSTSGTSGLSYNEQFF. The CDR3 DNA follows: TGTGCCAGCAGCACTTCCGGGACTAGCGGGCTCTCCTACAATGAGCAGTTCTTC.

J is TRBJ1-4 and V is TRBV15, with a tentative D call TRBD1 (5 bases). CDR3 length: 14 residues. Trimming left V 0 bases short and J 10 bases short, with 12 bases between. CDR1 is LNHNV, CDR2 YYDKDF, per germline (reference sequence). CDR3 DNA sequence: TGTGCCACCAGCAGAGATTATCAGGGTGGAAAACTGTTTTTT. It specifies CATSRDYQGGKLFF.

This clone was counted between two and nine times. The V and J genes are TRBV7-8 and TRBJ1-6, with 8 bases that match TRBD1. The CDR3 runs 15 residues. The V gene's germline CDR1 is SGHVS and CDR2 FQNEAQ. V was clipped by 5 bases and J by 9 bases; unmatched bases: 9. The CDR3 DNA reads as TGTGCCAGCAGCGGTGACAGGGGCCCTAGTTCACCCCTCCACTTT. It codes for CASSGDRGPSSPLHF.

The J gene is TRBJ1-5, the V gene TRBV30; a weak D match, TRBD1 (5 bases). The CDR3 totals 14 residues. Looked up from germline, CDR1 is GTSNPN and CDR2 is SVGIG (reference sequence). Between the trimmed V and J ends, which lost 6 bases and 1 base, there was a span of 13 bases. The CDR3 DNA reads TGTGCCTGTTCGACGGGGGTCAGCAATCAGCCCCAGCATTTT. The encoded protein is CACSTGVSNQPQHF.

This clone occurred a few times. The rearrangement uses TRBV5-1 and TRBJ2-1, with D unresolved. This CDR3 is built from 13 residues. The germline V gene encodes CDR1 SGHRS and CDR2 YFSETQ. The V end was cut by 0 bases, the J end by 7 bases, with 8 bases between. CDR3 protein: CASSLGGSNEQFF. The CDR3 nucleotides read TGCGCCAGCAGCTTGGGCGGCTCTAATGAGCAGTTCTTC.

CDR3 region: CASSSSGGNIRQPQHF. For the CDR3, the DNA is TGTGCCAGCAGTTCCTCGGGAGGAAATATTCGTCAGCCCCAGCATTTT. The chain links TRBV27 to TRBJ1-5; D remains unclear. V was clipped by 4 bases and J by 6 bases, with 19 bases between them. The CDR3 totals 16 residues. CDR1 is MNHEY, CDR2 SMNVEV, per germline (reference sequence).

This clone was recorded only once. This chain's CDR3 is CASSLVGGQETQYF. The CDR3 DNA follows: TGTGCCAGCAGCTTAGTTGGAGGCCAAGAGACCCAGTACTTC. V gene TRBV7-9 combines with J gene TRBJ2-5; D possibly corresponds to TRBD2 (5 bases). The CDR3 has 14 residues. Germline V gene data show CDR1 as SEHNR and CDR2 as FQNEAQ (reference sequence). The V end was cut by 1 base, the J end by 1 base, with 7 bases between.

This clone was seen a few times. The chain is built from TRBV5-1 and TRBJ1-5; TRBD1 matches 7 bases. Germline loops: CDR1 SGHRS, CDR2 YFSETQ. The CDR3 is made up of 15 amino acids. V dropped 4 bases and J dropped 0; count of bases not matched to a gene: 4. This chain's CDR3 is CASSSTGDSNQPQHF. The CDR3 DNA sequence: TGCGCCAGCAGCAGTACAGGGGATAGCAATCAGCCCCAGCATTTT.